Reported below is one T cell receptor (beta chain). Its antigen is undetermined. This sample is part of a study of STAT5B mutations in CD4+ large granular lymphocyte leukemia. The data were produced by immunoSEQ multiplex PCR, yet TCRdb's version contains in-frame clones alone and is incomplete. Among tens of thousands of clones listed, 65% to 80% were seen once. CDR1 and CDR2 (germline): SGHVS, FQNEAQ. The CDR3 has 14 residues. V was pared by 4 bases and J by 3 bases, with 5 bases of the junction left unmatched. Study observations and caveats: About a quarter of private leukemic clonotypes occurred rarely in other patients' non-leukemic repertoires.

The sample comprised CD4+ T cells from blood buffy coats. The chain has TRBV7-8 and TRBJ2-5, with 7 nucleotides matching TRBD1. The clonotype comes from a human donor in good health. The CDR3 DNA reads TGTGCCAGCAGCTCAGGACAGGTCGAAGAGACCCAGTACTTC. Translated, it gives CASSSGQVEETQYF. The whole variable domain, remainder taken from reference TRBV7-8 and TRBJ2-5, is GAGVSQSPRYKVAKRGQDVALRCDPISGHVSLFWYQQALGQGPEFLTYFQNEAQLDKSGLPSDRFFAERPEGSVSTLKIQRTQQEDSAVYLCASSSGQVEETQYFGPGTRLLVL.